This TCR beta chain was recovered during a study of cytomegalovirus exposure and HLA in healthy donors. This PCR relied on a set of 60 Vbeta primers and 13 Jbeta primers. As processed by the authors: In a later analysis, roughly 11 million of about 80 million unique beta chains occurred in at least two donors. TCRdb keeps only in-frame clones here, not all; method: immunoSEQ multiplex PCR. The V and J calls and clone size were taken over from that table, and D and trimming were inferred from the DNA. The sample has under 150,000 clones; more than 80% are singletons. In germline, CDR1 is LNHDA, CDR2 SQIVND (reference sequence). CDR3 size: 14 residues. Losses at the gene ends were 5 bases for V and 1 base for J; bases not matched to a gene: 3. Concerning this clone: Other DNA sequences in this specimen translate into the identical CDR3.

Sequencing was performed on PBMCs. The J gene is TRBJ2-3, the V gene TRBV19; 7 bases align to TRBD1. This clonotype originated in a middle-aged woman in good health and CMV-seropositive. The CDR3 sequence is CASSLGQGTDTQYF. The CDR3 DNA is TGTGCCAGTAGTTTAGGACAGGGCACAGATACGCAGTATTTT.